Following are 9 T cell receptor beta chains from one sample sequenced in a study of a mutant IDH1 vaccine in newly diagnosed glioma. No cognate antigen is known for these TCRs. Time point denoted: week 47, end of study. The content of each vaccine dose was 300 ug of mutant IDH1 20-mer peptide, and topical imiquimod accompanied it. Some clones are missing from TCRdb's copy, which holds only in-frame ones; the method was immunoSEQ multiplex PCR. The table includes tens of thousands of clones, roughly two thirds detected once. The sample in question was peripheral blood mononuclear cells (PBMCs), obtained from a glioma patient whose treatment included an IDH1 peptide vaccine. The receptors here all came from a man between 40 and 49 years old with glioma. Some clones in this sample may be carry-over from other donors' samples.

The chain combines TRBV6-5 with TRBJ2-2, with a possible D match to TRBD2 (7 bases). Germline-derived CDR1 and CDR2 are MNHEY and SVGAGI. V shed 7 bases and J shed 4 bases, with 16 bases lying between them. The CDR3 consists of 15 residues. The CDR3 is CASTQGGGGTGELFF. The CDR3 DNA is TGTGCCAGCACCCAAGGGGGGGGCGGCACCGGGGAGCTGTTTTTT.

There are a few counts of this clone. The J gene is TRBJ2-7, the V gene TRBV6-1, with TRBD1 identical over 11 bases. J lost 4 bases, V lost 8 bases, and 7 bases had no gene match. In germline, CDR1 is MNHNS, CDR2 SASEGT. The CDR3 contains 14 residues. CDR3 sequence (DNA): TGTGCCAGCGGTCCAGGACAGGGGGCATACGAGCAGTACTTC. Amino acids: CASGPGQGAYEQYF.

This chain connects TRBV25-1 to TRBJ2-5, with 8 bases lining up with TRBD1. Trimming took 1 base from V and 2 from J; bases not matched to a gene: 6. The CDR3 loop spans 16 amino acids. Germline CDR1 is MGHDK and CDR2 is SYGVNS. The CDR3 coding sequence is TGTGCCAGCAGTGAATGGCAGGGGACAGGTCAAGAGACCCAGTACTTC. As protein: CASSEWQGTGQETQYF.

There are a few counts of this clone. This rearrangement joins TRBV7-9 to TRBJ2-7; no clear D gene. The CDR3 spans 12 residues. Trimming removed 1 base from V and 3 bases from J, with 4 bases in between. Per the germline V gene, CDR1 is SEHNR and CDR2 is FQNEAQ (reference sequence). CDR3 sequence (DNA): TGTGCCAGCAGCTTAGAGAACTACGAGCAGTACTTC. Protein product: CASSLENYEQYF.

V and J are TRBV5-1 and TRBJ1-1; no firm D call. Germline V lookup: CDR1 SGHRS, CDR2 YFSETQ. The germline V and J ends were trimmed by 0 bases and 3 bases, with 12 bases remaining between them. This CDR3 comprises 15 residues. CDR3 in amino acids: CASSLDGGSYTEAFF. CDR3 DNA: TGCGCCAGCAGCTTGGATGGCGGATCGTACACTGAAGCTTTCTTT.

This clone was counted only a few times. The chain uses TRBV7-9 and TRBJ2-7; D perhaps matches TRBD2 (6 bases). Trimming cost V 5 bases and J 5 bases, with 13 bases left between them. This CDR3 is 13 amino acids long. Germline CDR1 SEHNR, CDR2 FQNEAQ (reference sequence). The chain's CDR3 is CASSVRERHEQYF. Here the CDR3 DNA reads TGTGCCAGCAGCGTACGGGAGCGGCACGAGCAGTACTTC.

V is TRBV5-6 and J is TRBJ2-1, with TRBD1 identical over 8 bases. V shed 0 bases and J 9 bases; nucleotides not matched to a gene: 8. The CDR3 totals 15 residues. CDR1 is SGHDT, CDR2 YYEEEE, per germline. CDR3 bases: TGTGCCAGCAGCTTGGGACAGGGGAGGACTGGTGAGCAGTTCTTC. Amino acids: CASSLGQGRTGEQFF.

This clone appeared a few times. As DNA, the CDR3 is TGTGCCAGCACACCGTTGGGGGGACCCACAGATACGCAGTATTTT. Encoded protein: CASTPLGGPTDTQYF. The chain carries TRBV9 and TRBJ2-3; TRBD2 is a possible D gene (6 bases). Per the germline V gene, CDR1 is SGDLS and CDR2 is YYNGEE. This CDR3 comprises 15 residues. The V end lost 6 bases, the J end lost 2 bases, and 16 bases lay between the germline ends.

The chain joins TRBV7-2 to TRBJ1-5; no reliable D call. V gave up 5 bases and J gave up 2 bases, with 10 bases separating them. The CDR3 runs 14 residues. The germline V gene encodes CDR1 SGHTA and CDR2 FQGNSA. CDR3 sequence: CASSPRVGNQPQHF. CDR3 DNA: TGTGCCAGCAGCCCTAGGGTGGGCAATCAGCCCCAGCATTTT.